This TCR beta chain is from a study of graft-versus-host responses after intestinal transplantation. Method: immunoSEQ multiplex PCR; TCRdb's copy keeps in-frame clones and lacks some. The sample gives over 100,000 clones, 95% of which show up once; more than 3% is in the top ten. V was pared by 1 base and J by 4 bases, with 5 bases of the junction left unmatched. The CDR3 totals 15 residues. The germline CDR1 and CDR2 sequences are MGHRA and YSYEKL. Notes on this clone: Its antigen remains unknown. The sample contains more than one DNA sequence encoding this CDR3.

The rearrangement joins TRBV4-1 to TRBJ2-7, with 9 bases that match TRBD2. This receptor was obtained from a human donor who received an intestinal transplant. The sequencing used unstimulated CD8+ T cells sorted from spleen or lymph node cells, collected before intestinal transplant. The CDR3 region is CASSQGLAGPYEQYF. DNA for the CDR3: TGCGCCAGCAGCCAAGGCCTAGCGGGACCGTACGAGCAGTACTTC.